Below are 30 T cell receptor beta chains sequenced from a single sample in a study of blood T cells in healthy people across ages. A J-beta primer mix and a sample-barcoded 5' primer were used in a second PCR of about 7 to 12 cycles. TCRdb ran MiXCR on the 5' RACE reads and lists one entry per CDR3 protein. The sample carries about 840,000 distinct CDR3 sequences, just under 30% recorded once. This sample also belongs to another study, concerning T cells of mothers and their children.

The sample was blood. These receptors all come from a woman in her 40s in good health.

J is TRBJ1-2 and V is TRBV5-8, with 8 bases matching TRBD1. J was trimmed by 3 bases and V by 1 base; bases with no gene match: 5. Germline lookup yields CDR1 SGHTS and CDR2 YDEGEE. The CDR3 sequence is 15 residues long. CDR3 coding DNA: TGTGCCAGCAGCTTGATGACAGGGGCGTACTATGGCTACACCTTC. It specifies CASSLMTGAYYGYTF.

The rearrangement uses TRBV7-2 and TRBJ1-2; D might be TRBD1 (5 bases). The CDR3 length is 15 residues. V was clipped by 3 bases and J by 3 bases, with 14 bases between them. Germline CDR1 SGHTA, CDR2 FQGNSA. DNA for the CDR3: TGTGCCAGCAGCTTGGCCCTGGGGCTCGACTATGGCTACACCTTC. Amino acid sequence: CASSLALGLDYGYTF.

The rearrangement links TRBV29-1 to TRBJ1-4; the D is unclear. Per the germline V gene, CDR1 is SQVTM and CDR2 is ANQGSEA. The CDR3 extends over 10 amino acids. DNA for the CDR3: TGCGGCGCCCTAAGGGAAAAACTGTTTTTT. This codes for CGALREKLFF.

As concerns this clonotype: A much larger clone sits a single nucleotide away, making a read error possible. This chain joins TRBV20-1 and TRBJ2-7, with D unresolved. The CDR3 length is 13 residues. The germline V gene encodes CDR1 DFQATT and CDR2 SNEGSKA (reference sequence). CDR3 region: CSAGDVGPYEQYF. The DNA of the CDR3 is TGCAGTGCTGGAGATGTGGGCCCCTACGAGCAGTACTTC.

This clonotype turned up a few times. V is TRBV28 and J is TRBJ1-2; D is undetermined. V was shortened by 2 bases and J by 6 bases, with 19 bases between the two germline ends. The germline V gene encodes CDR1 MDHEN and CDR2 SYDVKM. The CDR3 sequence is 16 residues long. The CDR3 region has the DNA TGTGCCAGCAGTTTAAGTGGGGATACTTCCCCCCATGGCTACACCTTC. Its translation is CASSLSGDTSPHGYTF.

The V and J genes are TRBV9 and TRBJ2-5, with 7 bases identical to TRBD1. Germline loops: CDR1 SGDLS, CDR2 YYNGEE. This CDR3 is 15 amino acids long. Trimming removed 2 bases from V and 11 bases from J; junction bases left unmatched: 15. CDR3 protein: CASSVRDRVYNEQYF. For the CDR3, the DNA is TGTGCCAGCAGCGTCCGGGACAGAGTCTACAATGAGCAGTACTTC.

For this clonotype: The junction and the germline gene differ at one end; a read error may be behind it. The chain couples TRBV7-2 to TRBJ1-2, with a tentative D call TRBD1 (5 bases). CDR1 and CDR2 from the germline V gene are SGHTA and FQGNSA. This CDR3 contains 15 residues. The CDR3 protein is CASRPGTSPSHGYTF. For the CDR3, the DNA is TGTGCCAGCAGGCCCGGGACGTCCCCTTCCCATGGTTACACCTTC.

CDR3 region: CASSLAAARYNEQYF. The CDR3 bases are TGTGCCAGCAGCTTAGCGGCGGCCCGTTACAATGAGCAGTACTTC. The chain has TRBV7-8 and TRBJ2-7; no clear D gene. Looked up from germline, CDR1 is SGHVS and CDR2 is FQNEAQ. The CDR3 consists of 15 residues. The V and J ends lost 0 bases and 7 bases respectively, with 16 bases between them.

This rearrangement joins TRBV3-1 to TRBJ2-1; 10 bases map to TRBD2. Germline-derived CDR1 and CDR2 are LGHDT and YNNKEL (reference sequence). V dropped 0 bases and J dropped 7; count of bases not matched to a gene: 9. This CDR3 contains 17 residues. CDR3 protein: CASSQDRRAGGMNEQFF. The DNA of the CDR3 is TGTGCCAGCAGCCAAGACCGACGAGCGGGGGGGATGAATGAGCAGTTCTTC.

This clonotype showed up many times. The chain joins TRBV9 to TRBJ2-2; D gene uncertain. CDR1 is SGDLS and CDR2 is YYNGEE in the germline V gene. The CDR3 loop spans 12 amino acids. The V and J ends lost 4 bases and 4 bases respectively, with 5 bases between them. CDR3 sequence: CASSTSTGELFF. For the CDR3, the DNA is TGTGCCAGCAGCACCTCCACCGGGGAGCTGTTTTTT.

To note about this clonotype: Germline and junction disagree at one end, which may indicate a read error. The rearrangement uses TRBV28 and TRBJ2-7; 8 bases fit TRBD1. Germline V CDR1 and CDR2: MDHEN, SYDVKM. The CDR3 contains 15 residues. The CDR3 DNA is TGTGCCCGCAGCCCAGGGGGGACAGGCACCTACGAGCAGTACTTC. This sequence encodes CARSPGGTGTYEQYF.

This clonotype appeared a few times. This chain links TRBV7-2 with TRBJ2-1; no definite D call. Germline V gene lookup returns CDR1 SGHTA and CDR2 FQGNSA. The CDR3 covers 19 residues. Trimming took 2 bases from V and 0 from J, leaving 20 bases between them. The CDR3 DNA follows: TGTGCCAGCAGCTTATTATCTGGTTTGGCGACGAGCTCCTACAATGAGCAGTTCTTC. Translation: CASSLLSGLATSSYNEQFF.

This clonotype was seen only a few times. The chain uses TRBV11-2 and TRBJ1-1, with 8 nucleotides matching TRBD1. The germline CDR1 and CDR2 sequences are SGHAT and FQNNGV. The CDR3 runs to 17 residues. With 1 base clipped from V and 0 bases from J, the junction kept 7 bases outside the gene matches. The CDR3 here is CASSLVRTGTLNTEAFF. In nucleotides, the CDR3 is TGTGCCAGCAGCTTAGTTCGGACAGGGACTCTGAACACTGAAGCTTTCTTT.

This chain connects TRBV27 to TRBJ1-4; 7 nucleotides match TRBD1. V dropped 5 bases and J dropped 8; count of bases not matched to a gene: 11. Germline values: CDR1 MNHEY, CDR2 SMNVEV (reference sequence). The length of the CDR3 is 15 residues. CDR3 bases: TGTGCCAGCAGTGCGACAGGGTGGAGAGGAGAAAAACTGTTTTTT. Translated: CASSATGWRGEKLFF. Looking up the rest from reference TRBV27 and TRBJ1-4 gives the full variable domain: EAQVTQNPRYLITVTGKKLTVTCSQNMNHEYMSWYRQDPGLGLRQIYYSMNVEVTDKGDVPEGYKVSRKEKRNFPLILESPSPNQTSLYFCASSATGWRGEKLFFGSGTQLSVL.

The DNA of the CDR3 is TGTGCCAGCACCTCGAAGGATGGTTCCTATAATTCACCCCTCCACTTT. Amino acid sequence: CASTSKDGSYNSPLHF. The chain employs TRBV7-9 and TRBJ1-6, with D unresolved. CDR3 size: 16 residues. Germline V gives CDR1 SEHNR, CDR2 FQNEAQ (reference sequence). V dropped 7 bases and J dropped 1 base, with 14 bases sitting between them.

J is TRBJ2-7 and V is TRBV20-1, with 7 bases identical to TRBD1. After removal of 0 bases from V and 0 bases from J, the junction contained 2 bases not matched to a gene. The germline gives CDR1 DFQATT, CDR2 SNEGSKA (reference sequence). This CDR3 has 14 residues. CDR3 sequence (DNA): TGCAGTGCTAGAGATGACAGGGCCTCCTACGAGCAGTACTTC. Its protein product is CSARDDRASYEQYF.

In its sample, this clonotype was seen a few times. The CDR3 here is CASSVDSGSYEQYF. The CDR3 bases are TGTGCCAGCAGCGTAGATAGCGGATCCTACGAGCAGTACTTC. This chain uses TRBV9 with TRBJ2-7, with D tentatively TRBD2 (6 bases). Germline V gene data show CDR1 as SGDLS and CDR2 as YYNGEE. CDR3 length: 14 amino acids. Trimming left V 0 bases short and J 1 base short, with 8 bases between.

The J gene is TRBJ2-1, the V gene TRBV4-3; D is ambiguous. The V end lost 4 bases, the J end lost 1 base, and 11 bases lay between the germline ends. Germline values: CDR1 LGHNA, CDR2 YSLEER. The CDR3 is 15 residues long. The CDR3 coding sequence is TGCGCCAGCAGCCGGACCTCTAATTCCTACAATGAGCAGTTCTTC. Protein sequence: CASSRTSNSYNEQFF.

The chain has TRBV12-3 or TRBV12-4 and TRBJ1-5, with unresolved D. This CDR3 has 14 amino acids. The V and J ends lost 3 bases and 2 bases respectively, with 8 bases between them. CDR3: CASSFTPGNQPQHF. Here the CDR3 DNA reads TGTGCCAGCAGTTTTACCCCGGGCAATCAGCCCCAGCATTTT.

The chain carries TRBV7-6 and TRBJ2-5; 10 nucleotides align to TRBD2. The CDR3 consists of 15 residues. CDR1 and CDR2 from the germline V gene are SGHVS and FNYEAQ. J gave up 2 bases and V 5 bases, and 5 bases lay outside the gene matches. CDR3 amino acids: CASSRRTSGQETQYF. CDR3 nucleotides: TGTGCCAGCAGCCGCAGGACTAGCGGACAAGAGACCCAGTACTTC. Complete variable domain (other parts from reference TRBV7-6 and TRBJ2-5): GAGVSQSPRYKVTKRGQDVALRCDPISGHVSLYWYRQALGQGPEFLTYFNYEAQQDKSGLPNDRFSAERPEGSISTLTIQRTEQRDSAMYRCASSRRTSGQETQYFGPGTRLLVL.

Turning to this clonotype: Compared with germline, one end of the junction differs, possibly owing to a read error. This sequence joins TRBV4-1 and TRBJ1-5, with 8 positions matching TRBD1. Per the germline V gene, CDR1 is MGHRA and CDR2 is YSYEKL. This CDR3 contains 14 residues. CDR3 amino acids: CASSQGTGNQPLHF. Here the CDR3 DNA reads TGCGCCAGCAGCCAAGGGACAGGGAATCAGCCCCTGCATTTT.

This clonotype turned up a few times. DNA of the CDR3: TGTGCCAGCACCTTAGTGGGGTCCTACGAGCAGTACTTC. Translated: CASTLVGSYEQYF. The chain combines TRBV12-3 or TRBV12-4 with TRBJ2-7; D ambiguous. The CDR3 covers 13 residues. V lost 7 bases and J 1 base, leaving 11 bases between the germline ends.

In its sample, this clonotype was seen many times. The rearrangement links TRBV7-3 to TRBJ2-6; TRBD1 is a possible D gene (6 bases). Trimming removed 5 bases at V and 2 bases at J, with 19 bases between. Germline-derived CDR1 and CDR2 are SGHTA and FQGTGA. The CDR3 consists of 18 residues. The CDR3 here is CASSRGHAQRAGANVLTF. The CDR3, as DNA: TGTGCCAGCAGCCGGGGACACGCACAGAGAGCTGGGGCCAACGTCCTGACTTTC.

This clonotype appeared a few times. The chain uses TRBV6-2 or TRBV6-3 and TRBJ2-1, with 10 bases lining up with TRBD2. Germline V gene lookup returns CDR1 MNHEY and CDR2 SVGEGT. The J segment lost 8 bases and the V segment lost 7 bases, leaving 8 bases of the junction unmatched. This CDR3 contains 14 residues. The CDR3 DNA reads TGTGCCAGCAACCCGGGACTAGCGACCGATGAGCAGTTCTTC. Amino acid sequence: CASNPGLATDEQFF.

V is TRBV13 and J is TRBJ2-1, with TRBD1 matching 10 bases. The J segment lost 8 bases and the V segment lost 8 bases, leaving 3 bases of the junction unmatched. Looked up from germline, CDR1 is PRHDT and CDR2 is FYEKMQ (reference sequence). This CDR3 region has 12 residues. The CDR3 bases are TGTGCCAGCGGGGACAGGGGCCATGAGCAGTTCTTC. Translated, it gives CASGDRGHEQFF.

The gene calls are TRBV6-5 and TRBJ1-2; possible D gene TRBD1, 6 bases. The CDR3 totals 15 residues. V was clipped by 5 bases and J by 4 bases, with 17 bases between them. CDR1 and CDR2 (germline): MNHEY, SVGAGI. The CDR3 nucleotides are TGTGCCAGCAGTACCTCCGAGGGGGTTCGCTATGGCTACACCTTC. Translated: CASSTSEGVRYGYTF.

This clonotype appeared once. It may be a read error: a sequence one base away is much more abundant. The rearrangement links TRBV9 to TRBJ2-7, with 10 bases fitting TRBD2. Germline lookup yields CDR1 SGDLS and CDR2 YYNGEE. The CDR3 covers 16 residues. Written as DNA, the CDR3 is TGTGCCGGCAGCATCGGGACTAGCGAAAGCTCCTACGAGCAGTACTTC. The encoded protein is CAGSIGTSESSYEQYF.

In DNA form, the CDR3 reads TGTGCCAGCAGTTTATCCGGCGGAGTCAACACTGAAGCTTTCTTT. Residues: CASSLSGGVNTEAFF. V usage is TRBV27 and J usage is TRBJ1-1, with D uncertain. V was shortened by 0 bases and J by 2 bases, with 10 bases between the two germline ends. CDR1 is MNHEY, CDR2 SMNVEV, per germline (reference sequence). The CDR3 is 15 amino acids.

The chain has TRBV7-2 and TRBJ1-5; 9 nucleotides agree with TRBD1. The CDR3 loop spans 16 amino acids. CDR1 and CDR2 from the germline V gene are SGHTA and FQGNSA. The trim removed 5 bases at V and 1 base at J, leaving 6 bases unmatched. The CDR3: CASSRRGTGSNQPQHF. CDR3 coding DNA: TGTGCCAGCAGCCGCCGGGGGACAGGGAGCAATCAGCCCCAGCATTTT.

Only a few counts were recorded for this clonotype. V gene TRBV18 combines with J gene TRBJ1-6; the D is unclear. Germline V CDR1 and CDR2: KGHSH, LQKENI. Trimming shortened V by 6 bases and J by 8 bases, and 17 bases separated the two germline ends. The CDR3 extends over 15 amino acids. This chain's CDR3 is CASSAVGGLDSPLHF. In DNA, the CDR3 is TGTGCCAGCTCCGCCGTTGGAGGTTTGGATTCACCCCTCCACTTT.